The source of this TCR beta chain is a study of CD8 T cells in Susac syndrome. In its sample, this clonotype was seen once. What it recognizes is unknown. Study-level findings and limits: A relatively small number of individuals underwent TCR sequencing and HLA analysis.

TCR beta sequencing covered blood CD8+ and CD4+ T cells. The controls were healthy donors who were matched for age and sex. CDR1 and CDR2 (germline): SNHLY, FYNNEI. Between the trimmed V and J ends, which lost 8 bases and 2 bases, there was a span of 15 bases. The CDR3 consists of 14 residues. The RNA, roughly 0.45 to 1 ug, was put through reverse transcription using random hexamers. The CDR3 of TCR beta was amplified by immunoSEQ multiplex PCR across 54 Vbeta and 13 Jbeta. TCRdb fed the immunoSEQ multiplex PCR reads into MiXCR, producing one record per CDR3 protein. The data contain 150,000 to 200,000 distinct CDR3 sequences, about 93% of them seen just once; the ten biggest clones take up over 0.12%.

This sequence joins TRBV2 and TRBJ2-5, with D uncertain. The sequencing input was CD4+ T cells from PBMCs. The clonotype was recovered from a human donor in good health. CDR3 nucleotides: TGTGCCAGCTCGGGCCTAACTGCTCAAGAGACCCAGTACTTC. Residues: CASSGLTAQETQYF.